The 9 T cell receptor beta chains listed next were all sequenced from one sample in a study of shared clonotypes between healthy human individuals. Profiling relied on immunoSEQ multiplex PCR, and the TCRdb table lists in-frame clones only, not all of them. The data contain about 1,800,000 clones, around 96% of them seen just once; the ten biggest clones take up 1.2%. Naive CD8 isolation took CD45RO-negative cells positively selected for CCR7 and excluded terminally differentiated effector memory CD45RA+ cells. Specimen: naive CD8+ T cells sorted from blood. These receptors were collected from a man in his late teens or twenties in good health.

A note on this clone: Additional DNA sequences in this sample encode the identical CDR3. This chain connects TRBV13 to TRBJ2-7, with 7 bases identical to TRBD2. With 5 bases clipped from V and 1 base from J, the junction kept 8 bases outside the gene matches. Germline V CDR1 and CDR2: PRHDT, FYEKMQ (reference sequence). The CDR3 extends over 15 amino acids. This CDR3 reads CASSPRTSGSYEQYF. The CDR3 DNA follows: TGTGCCAGCAGCCCGCGGACTAGTGGTTCCTACGAGCAGTACTTC.

The chain has TRBV27 and TRBJ2-7, with 9 positions matching TRBD1. Germline V gene lookup returns CDR1 MNHEY and CDR2 SMNVEV (reference sequence). The CDR3 is 16 amino acids. V lost 2 bases, J lost 2 bases, and 7 bases stayed unmatched. The CDR3 region is CASSLTGTGTAYEQYF. The CDR3 region has the DNA TGTGCCAGCAGTTTAACCGGGACAGGGACTGCCTACGAGCAGTACTTC.

The V and J genes are TRBV7-9 and TRBJ2-2; unclear D gene. V was trimmed by 5 bases and J by 2 bases, leaving 6 bases between them. The CDR3 is made up of 13 amino acids. Germline lookup yields CDR1 SEHNR and CDR2 FQNEAQ (reference sequence). The CDR3 region is CASSTYNTGELFF. For the CDR3, the DNA is TGTGCCAGCAGCACTTACAACACCGGGGAGCTGTTTTTT. Full variable domain (outside the CDR3, taken from reference TRBV7-9 and TRBJ2-2): DTGVSQNPRHKITKRGQNVTFRCDPISEHNRLYWYRQTLGQGPEFLTYFQNEAQLEKSRLLSDRFSAERPKGSFSTLEIQRTEQGDSAMYLCASSTYNTGELFFGEGSRLTVL.

The chain couples TRBV2 to TRBJ2-6; 7 nucleotides agree with TRBD1. The CDR3 consists of 17 residues. CDR1 and CDR2 (germline): SNHLY, FYNNEI. Unmatched junction bases numbered 9, after V lost 3 bases and J lost 4 bases. CDR3 protein: CASSEGLGGPGANVLTF. The CDR3 nucleotides read TGTGCCAGCAGTGAGGGATTAGGGGGCCCCGGGGCCAACGTCCTGACTTTC.

This clone was seen a handful of times. This chain joins TRBV29-1 and TRBJ2-2; D tentatively fits TRBD1 or TRBD2 (5 bases each). Trimming left V 4 bases short and J 4 bases short, with 13 bases between. The CDR3 contains 14 residues. Germline V gene data show CDR1 as SQVTM and CDR2 as ANQGSEA. The CDR3 DNA sequence: TGCAGCGTTGTTTGGGGGTATGGCACCGGGGAGCTGTTTTTT. Protein: CSVVWGYGTGELFF.

V and J are TRBV11-2 and TRBJ1-1, with unresolved D. CDR3 length: 15 amino acids. Germline lookup yields CDR1 SGHAT and CDR2 FQNNGV. V was cut by 5 bases and J by 1 base, with 14 bases left in between. The CDR3 reads CASSPELKRNTEAFF. In DNA, the CDR3 is TGTGCCAGCAGCCCTGAACTAAAGAGGAACACTGAAGCTTTCTTT. Full variable domain (outside the CDR3, taken from reference TRBV11-2 and TRBJ1-1): EAGVAQSPRYKIIEKRQSVAFWCNPISGHATLYWYQQILGQGPKLLIQFQNNGVVDDSQLPKDRFSAERLKGVDSTLKIQPAKLEDSAVYLCASSPELKRNTEAFFGQGTRLTVV.

As regards this clone: Other nucleotide sequences from this sample produce the same CDR3. The rearrangement links TRBV5-6 to TRBJ1-2, with 7 bases lining up with TRBD1. The CDR3 has 13 amino acids. Looked up from germline, CDR1 is SGHDT and CDR2 is YYEEEE. Trimming cost V 3 bases and J 2 bases; bases outside gene matches: 1. DNA for the CDR3: TGTGCCAGCAGCTCACAGGGGAACTATGGCTACACCTTC. Protein sequence: CASSSQGNYGYTF.

With regard to this clone: The same CDR3 is also encoded by other DNA sequences in this sample. J is TRBJ2-7 and V is TRBV6-1; no clear D gene. The CDR3 sequence is 12 residues long. Trimming removed 3 bases from V and 0 bases from J, with 3 bases in between. Germline V gene data show CDR1 as MNHNS and CDR2 as SASEGT. The CDR3 region is CASSDGSYEQYF. The CDR3 region has the DNA TGTGCCAGCAGTGACGGCTCCTACGAGCAGTACTTC.

This chain connects TRBV5-4 to TRBJ2-7; D tentatively fits TRBD1 or TRBD2 (7 bases each). Germline V gives CDR1 SGHNT, CDR2 YYREEE (reference sequence). CDR3 length: 13 residues. Trimming cost V 6 bases and J 0 bases, with 10 bases left between them. The CDR3 reads CASTRGGSYEQYF. The CDR3 region has the DNA TGTGCCAGCACCAGGGGGGGCTCCTACGAGCAGTACTTC.